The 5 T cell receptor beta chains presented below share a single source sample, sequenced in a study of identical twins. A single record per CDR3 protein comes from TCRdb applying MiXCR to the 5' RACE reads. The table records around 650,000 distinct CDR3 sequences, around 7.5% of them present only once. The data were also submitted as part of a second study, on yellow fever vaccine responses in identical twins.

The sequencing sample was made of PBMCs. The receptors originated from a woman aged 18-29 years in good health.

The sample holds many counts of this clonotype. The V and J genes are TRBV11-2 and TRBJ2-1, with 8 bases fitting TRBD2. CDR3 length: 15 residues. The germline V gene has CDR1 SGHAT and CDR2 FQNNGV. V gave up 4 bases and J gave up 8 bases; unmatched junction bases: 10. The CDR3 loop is CASSSIGGVSDEQFF. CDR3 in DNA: TGTGCCAGCAGCTCTATCGGGGGGGTTAGCGATGAGCAGTTCTTC.

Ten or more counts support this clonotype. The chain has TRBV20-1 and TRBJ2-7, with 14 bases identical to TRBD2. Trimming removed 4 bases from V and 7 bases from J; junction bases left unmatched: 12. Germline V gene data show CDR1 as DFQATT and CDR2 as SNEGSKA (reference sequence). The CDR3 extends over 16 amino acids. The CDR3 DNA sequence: TGCAGTGCTACCCTGACTAGCGGGAGGGTCCCCTTTGAGCAGTACTTC. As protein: CSATLTSGRVPFEQYF.

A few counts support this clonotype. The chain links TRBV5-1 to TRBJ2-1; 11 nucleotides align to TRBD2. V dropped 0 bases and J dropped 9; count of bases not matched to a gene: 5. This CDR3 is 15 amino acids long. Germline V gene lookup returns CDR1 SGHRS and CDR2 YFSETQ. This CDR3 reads CASSLVSGRAGEQFF. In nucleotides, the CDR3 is TGCGCCAGCAGCTTGGTTAGCGGGAGGGCGGGTGAGCAGTTCTTC.

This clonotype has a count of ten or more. In nucleotides, the CDR3 is TGTGCCAGCAGGCGTACAGGGGTACTGAACACTGAAGCTTTCTTT. It specifies CASRRTGVLNTEAFF. The chain combines TRBV12-3 or TRBV12-4 with TRBJ1-1; 7 bases line up with TRBD1. The CDR3 has 15 residues. The V segment lost 6 bases and the J segment 0 bases; nucleotides outside the gene matches: 7.

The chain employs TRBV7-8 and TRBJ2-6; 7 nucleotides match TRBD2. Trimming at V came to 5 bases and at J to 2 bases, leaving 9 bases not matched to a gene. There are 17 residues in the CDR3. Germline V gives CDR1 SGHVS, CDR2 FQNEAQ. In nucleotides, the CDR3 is TGTGCCAGCAGCACTAATGTTGCGGGAGCTGGGGCCAACGTCCTGACTTTC. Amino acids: CASSTNVAGAGANVLTF.